Detailed here is one TCR beta chain. Some clones are missing from TCRdb's copy, which holds only in-frame ones; the method was immunoSEQ multiplex PCR. Altogether 90,000 or so clones are present, approximately 90% being singletons, with the ten largest covering roughly 5%. These data are taken from a study of Tregs in tolerant kidney transplant recipients. The germline CDR1 and CDR2 sequences are GTSNPN and SVGIG (reference sequence). Trimming removed 2 bases from V and 2 bases from J, with 10 bases in between. There are 13 residues in the CDR3. This rearrangement joins TRBV30 to TRBJ2-7; D unclear. The sequence was collected from a human donor in good health. Specimen: CD8+ T cells from blood. The CDR3 DNA reads TGTGCCTGGAGTTGGGCTACTGCCTACGAGCAGTACTTC. It specifies CAWSWATAYEQYF.